These 2 T cell receptor beta chains were all obtained from the same sample, sequenced in a study of blood T cell repertoires in COVID-19. The table came from immunoSEQ multiplex PCR; TCRdb's copy has only in-frame clones and leaves some out. The data contain 470,000 or so clones, 75% to 90% of them singletons. Input material: peripheral blood. All receptors derive from a human donor in a cohort sampled during active COVID-19.

The rearrangement links TRBV5-6 to TRBJ2-1; 13 bases fit TRBD2. Germline V gene lookup returns CDR1 SGHDT and CDR2 YYEEEE. J gave up 14 bases and V 4 bases, and 9 bases lay outside the gene matches. CDR3 length: 14 residues. CDR3 in amino acids: CASSPGLAGLAEFF. The CDR3, as DNA: TGTGCCAGCAGCCCGGGACTAGCGGGGTTGGCGGAGTTCTTC.

The rearrangement uses TRBV10-1 and TRBJ2-1; perhaps TRBD2 as D (6 bases). Germline lookup yields CDR1 WNHNN and CDR2 SYGVQD (reference sequence). Trimming cost V 3 bases and J 10 bases, with 13 bases left between them. CDR3 size: 13 residues. In nucleotides, the CDR3 is TGCGCCAGCAGTGAAACGGGAGTTGGAGAGCAGTTCTTC. Its protein is CASSETGVGEQFF.